This T cell receptor (beta chain) was captured by sequencing in a study of T cells in Graves' hyperthyroidism and ophthalmopathy. General study results and limits: Blood samples included most of the expanded thyroid clonotypes exceeding 0.001.

TCR beta CDR3 regions were amplified from RNA. Initially, a first-round RT-PCR of the TCR CDR3 employed the HTBI primer set. MiXCR was run by TCRdb on the multiplex PCR reads, yielding one entry per CDR3 protein. This table has hundreds of thousands of distinct CDR3 sequences, about 14% appearing once. This clonotype appeared many times. What it binds is unknown. Germline V CDR1 and CDR2: SGHAT, FQNNGV. The V gene lost 5 bases and the J gene lost 10 bases, with 18 bases spanning the gap. The CDR3 is 15 amino acids. Exclusions: uncontrolled infection, other autoimmune disease, pregnancy, lactation. Specimen: blood. The V call is TRBV11-2, the J call TRBJ1-6, with D perhaps TRBD1 (6 bases). This clonotype was sampled from a woman aged 45-59 years with Graves' ophthalmopathy. The CDR3 protein is CASSQSPGEWSPLHF. For the CDR3, the DNA is TGTGCCAGCAGCCAAAGCCCAGGGGAATGGTCACCCCTCCACTTT.